This T cell receptor (beta chain) derives from a study of cytomegalovirus exposure and HLA in healthy donors. Study-level points and caveats: Exclusion as indistinguishable affected some V segments, including TRBV6-2 and TRBV6-3. For presence/absence analyses, sequencing depth was assumed to be roughly uniform across donors. Sequencing had likely introduced a cluster of highly shared sequence variants as an artifact. The Asian-associated ancestry cluster reportedly had fewer N-insertions than the roughly 670-donor mean in a later analysis.

In regard to this clone: Antigen specificity is unknown.

CDR3 size: 18 residues. V was pared by 1 base and J by 0 bases, with 18 bases between. The germline CDR1 and CDR2 sequences are KGHSH and LQKENI. The primer mix had 60 Vbeta and 13 Jbeta primers. Method: immunoSEQ multiplex PCR; TCRdb's copy keeps in-frame clones and lacks some. The listing contains under 95,000 clones. Sequences were obtained from PBMCs. The receptor's source is a female donor in good health and CMV-seropositive. The chain is built from TRBV18 and TRBJ1-1; weak D call: TRBD1 (5 bases). The chain's CDR3 is CASSPRTGGEGMNTEAFF. The CDR3 DNA reads as TGTGCCAGCTCACCACGGACCGGGGGGGAGGGGATGAACACTGAAGCTTTCTTT.